This entry concerns a single TCR beta chain. Its antigen remains undetermined. No much larger clone exists at a distance of one base, and base qualities are not known. The data are from a study of radiotherapy plus CTLA-4 blockade in lung cancer (dated by TCRdb to the late 2010s). As for the study more broadly: Among enrolled patients, 15% to 20% had an objective response and approximately 30% reached disease control. Overall study outcomes, separate from this receptor: The strongest predictors of response were reported to be early dynamic shifts in blood T cell clones along with a rise in serum interferon-beta following radiation. TCR clones derived from tumors expanded in peripheral blood after treatment with radiotherapy and ipilimumab.

Germline trimming amounts to 1 base on V and 2 bases on J, with 1 as the count of junction bases outside the gene matches. Taken from the germline V gene (reference sequence), the CDR1 and CDR2 loops are LNHDA and SQIVND. Including cysteine and phenylalanine, the CDR3 has 15 amino acids. Only the CDR3 DNA is retained, 45 bases long and in frame from the first base. The study evaluated CTLA-4 blockade (ipilimumab) given together with focal radiation therapy in patients who had chemo-refractory metastatic non-small-cell lung cancer. Library construction relied on the immunoSEQ multiplex PCR assay. The source is immuneACCESS, and TCRdb retained only in-frame sequences with V and J called. Part of the clones is not carried over; for the studies checked, unresolved V genes explain less than half of this, and the remainder is unexplained. A total of about 25,000 clones appear in this sample, approximately 73% of them only once. The ten largest account for 3.6% of the sample.

The receptor comes from a human donor with non-small cell lung cancer who had stable disease on radiotherapy plus ipilimumab. Here the sequenced sample was peripheral blood, taken from a patient treated with radiotherapy plus ipilimumab. This chain joins TRBV19 to TRBJ2-2, with 7 bases aligning to TRBD1. The nucleotide sequence reads TGTGCCAGTAGTATAGGGGACAGCAACACCGGGGAGCTGTTTTTT. It translates to CASSIGDSNTGELFF.